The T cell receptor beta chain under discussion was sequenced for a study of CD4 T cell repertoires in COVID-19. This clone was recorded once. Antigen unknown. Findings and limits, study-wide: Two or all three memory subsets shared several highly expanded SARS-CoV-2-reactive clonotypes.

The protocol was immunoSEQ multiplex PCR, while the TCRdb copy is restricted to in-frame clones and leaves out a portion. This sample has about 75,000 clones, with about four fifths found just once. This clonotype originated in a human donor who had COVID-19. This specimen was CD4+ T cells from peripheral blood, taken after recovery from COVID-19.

CDR3 nucleotide sequence: TGTGCCAGCAGCTTAACGGGGGGGGCCTTCAATGAGCAGTTCTTC. Translation: CASSLTGGAFNEQFF. This chain links TRBV7-2 with TRBJ2-1; 8 nucleotides align to TRBD2. With 2 bases clipped from V and 6 bases from J, the junction kept 6 bases outside the gene matches. CDR3 size: 15 residues. CDR1 SGHTA and CDR2 FQGNSA come from the germline V gene.